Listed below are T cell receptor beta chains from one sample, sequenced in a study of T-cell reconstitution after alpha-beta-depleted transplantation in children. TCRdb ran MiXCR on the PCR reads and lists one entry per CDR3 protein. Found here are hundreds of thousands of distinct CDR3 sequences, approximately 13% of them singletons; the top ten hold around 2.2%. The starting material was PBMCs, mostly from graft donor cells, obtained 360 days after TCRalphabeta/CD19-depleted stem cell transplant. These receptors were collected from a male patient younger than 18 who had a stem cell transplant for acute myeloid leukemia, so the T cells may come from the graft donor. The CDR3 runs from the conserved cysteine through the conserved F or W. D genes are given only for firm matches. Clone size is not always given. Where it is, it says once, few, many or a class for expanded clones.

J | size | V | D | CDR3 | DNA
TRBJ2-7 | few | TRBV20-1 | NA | CSARDRSAQYF | TGCAGTGCTAGAGATCGATCGGCGCAGTACTTC
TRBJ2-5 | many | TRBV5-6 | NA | CASSLTLMRVQETQYF | TGTGCCAGCAGCCTAACACTAATGCGGGTTCAAGAGACCCAGTACTTC
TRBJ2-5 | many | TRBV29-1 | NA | CSVDSPETQYF | TGCAGCGTTGATAGTCCGGAGACCCAGTACTTC
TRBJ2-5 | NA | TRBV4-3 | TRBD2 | CASSQLLAGVETQYF | TGCGCCAGCAGCCAGCTCCTAGCGGGAGTAGAGACCCAGTACTTC
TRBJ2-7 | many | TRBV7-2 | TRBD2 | CASSPVGGRDYEQYF | TGTGCCAGCAGCCCAGTGGGCGGGAGGGACTACGAGCAGTACTTC
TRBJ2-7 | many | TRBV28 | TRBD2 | CASTLGLADSYEQYF | TGTGCCAGCACCTTGGGACTAGCGGATTCCTACGAGCAGTACTTC
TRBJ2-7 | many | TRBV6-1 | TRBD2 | CASSLAGEDEQYF | TGTGCCAGCTCACTAGCGGGAGAAGACGAGCAGTACTTC
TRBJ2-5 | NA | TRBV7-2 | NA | CASSSAIDWGVRETQYF | TGTGCCAGCAGCTCAGCAATTGACTGGGGGGTGCGGGAGACCCAGTACTTC
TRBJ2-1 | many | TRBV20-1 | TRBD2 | CSASVAGGHWSYNEQFF | TGCAGTGCTAGTGTGGCGGGAGGCCATTGGTCCTACAATGAGCAGTTCTTC
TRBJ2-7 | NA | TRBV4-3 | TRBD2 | CASSQELAGVEQYF | TGCGCCAGCAGCCAAGAATTAGCGGGAGTCGAGCAGTACTTC
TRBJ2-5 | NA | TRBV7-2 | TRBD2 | CASSSWTSGTYQETQYF | TGTGCCAGCAGCTCTTGGACTAGCGGGACGTACCAAGAGACCCAGTACTTC
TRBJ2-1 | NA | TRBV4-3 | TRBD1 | CASSQGQGAHEQFF | TGCGCCAGCAGCCAAGGACAGGGGGCCCATGAGCAGTTCTTC
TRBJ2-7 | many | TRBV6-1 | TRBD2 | CASTELAGSYEQYF | TGTGCCAGCACCGAACTAGCGGGTTCCTACGAGCAGTACTTC